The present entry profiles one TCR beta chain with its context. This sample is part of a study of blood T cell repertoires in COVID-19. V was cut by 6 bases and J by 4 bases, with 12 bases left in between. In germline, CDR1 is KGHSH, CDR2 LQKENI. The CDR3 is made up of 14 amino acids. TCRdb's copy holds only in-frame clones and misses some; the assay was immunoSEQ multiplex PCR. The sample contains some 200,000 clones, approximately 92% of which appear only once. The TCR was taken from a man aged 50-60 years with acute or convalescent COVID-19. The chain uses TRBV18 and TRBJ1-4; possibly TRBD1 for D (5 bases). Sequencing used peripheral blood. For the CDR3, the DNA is TGTGCCAGCTCCCCCTACAGGATTAATGAAAAACTGTTTTTT. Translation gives CASSPYRINEKLFF. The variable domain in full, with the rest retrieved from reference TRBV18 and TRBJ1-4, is NAGVMQNPRHLVRRRGQEARLRCSPMKGHSHVYWYRQLPEEGLKFMVYLQKENIIDESGMPKERFSAEFPKEGPSILRIQQVVRGDSAAYFCASSPYRINEKLFFGSGTQLSVL.